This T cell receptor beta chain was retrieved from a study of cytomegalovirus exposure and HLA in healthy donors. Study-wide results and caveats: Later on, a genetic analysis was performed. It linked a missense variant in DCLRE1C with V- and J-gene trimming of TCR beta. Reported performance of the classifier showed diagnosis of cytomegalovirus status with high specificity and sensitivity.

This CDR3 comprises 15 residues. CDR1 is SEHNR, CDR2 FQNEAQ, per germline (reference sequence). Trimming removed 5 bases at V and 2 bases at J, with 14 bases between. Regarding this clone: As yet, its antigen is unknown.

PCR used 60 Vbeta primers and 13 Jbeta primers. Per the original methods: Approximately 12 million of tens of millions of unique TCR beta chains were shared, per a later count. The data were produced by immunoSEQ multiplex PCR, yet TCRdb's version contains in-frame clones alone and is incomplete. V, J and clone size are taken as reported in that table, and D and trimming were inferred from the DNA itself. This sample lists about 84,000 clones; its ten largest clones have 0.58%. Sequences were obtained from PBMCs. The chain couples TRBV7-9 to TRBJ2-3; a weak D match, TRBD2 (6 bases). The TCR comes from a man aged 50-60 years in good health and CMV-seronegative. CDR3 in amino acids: CASSPFWGDTDTQYF. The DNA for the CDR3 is TGTGCCAGCAGCCCTTTTTGGGGGGACACAGATACGCAGTATTTT.